A single sample is the source of the 31 T cell receptor beta chains below, sequenced in a study of cytomegalovirus exposure and HLA in healthy donors. Researchers ran the PCR with 60 Vbeta and 13 Jbeta primers. The table came from immunoSEQ multiplex PCR; TCRdb's copy has only in-frame clones and leaves some out. The sample contains some 110,000 clones, more than 70% of which appear only once. Source material: PBMCs. The receptors come from a man in his thirties or forties in good health and CMV-seronegative.

This clone was observed a few times. The chain couples TRBV27 to TRBJ2-3; the match to TRBD2 covers 13 bases. The CDR3 length is 18 residues. Germline lookup yields CDR1 MNHEY and CDR2 SMNVEV (reference sequence). With V trimmed by 2 bases and J by 3 bases, 8 bases remained unmatched. CDR3 protein: CASSLAPPTSGRTDTQYF. CDR3 DNA: TGTGCCAGCAGTTTAGCCCCCCCGACTAGCGGGAGGACAGATACGCAGTATTTT.

The V call is TRBV5-1, the J call TRBJ2-2, with 16 bases fitting TRBD2. V lost 4 bases and J lost 4; bases outside the gene matches: 13. Germline V gene sequence: CDR1 SGHRS, CDR2 YFSETQ. This CDR3 has 20 residues. This chain's CDR3 is CASSVQMGLAGGPGTGELFF. The CDR3 DNA is TGCGCCAGCAGCGTCCAAATGGGACTAGCGGGAGGGCCGGGCACCGGGGAGCTGTTTTTT.

The rearrangement links TRBV6-6 to TRBJ2-1; possibly TRBD1 for D (6 bases). Germline CDR1 MNHNY, CDR2 SVGAGI (reference sequence). Deletions cut 6 bases from V and 4 bases from J, with 13 bases between. The CDR3 sequence is 14 residues long. This chain's CDR3 is CASSSGTIYNEQFF. The CDR3 nucleotides read TGTGCCAGCAGCTCCGGGACAATTTACAATGAGCAGTTCTTC.

The chain joins TRBV9 to TRBJ2-5, with D tentatively TRBD1 (7 bases). Germline CDR1 reads SGDLS; CDR2 reads YYNGEE. The CDR3 sequence is 15 residues long. V lost 4 bases to trimming and J lost 5 bases, with 18 bases between them. The CDR3 DNA sequence: TGTGCCAGCAGCCCTTCGGGGGACAGCCGGGAGACCCAGTACTTC. Encoded protein: CASSPSGDSRETQYF.

V is TRBV7-3 and J is TRBJ1-5; 8 bases agree with TRBD1. Germline assignment: CDR1 SGHTA and CDR2 FQGTGA. V lost 6 bases, J lost 7 bases, and 8 bases stayed unmatched. The CDR3 totals 14 residues. The CDR3 loop is CASRRQGARQPQHF. The DNA of the CDR3 is TGTGCCAGCAGACGCCAGGGGGCGCGGCAGCCCCAGCATTTT.

The chain combines TRBV9 with TRBJ2-2; D may be TRBD2 (5 bases). CDR3 length: 15 amino acids. Trimming took off 0 bases at V and 4 bases at J, with 10 bases between the two ends. The germline CDR1 and CDR2 sequences are SGDLS and YYNGEE. CDR3 coding DNA: TGTGCCAGCAGCGTAGCAGGTGGAGGCACCGGGGAGCTGTTTTTT. This sequence encodes CASSVAGGGTGELFF.

The V and J genes are TRBV29-1 and TRBJ1-4, with a tentative D call TRBD1 (6 bases). Germline lookup yields CDR1 SQVTM and CDR2 ANQGSEA. The CDR3 loop spans 14 amino acids. V was pared by 1 base and J by 8 bases, with 14 bases between. CDR3 in DNA: TGCAGCGTTGAAGCGGCAGGGGCGCGCGAAAAACTGTTTTTT. Amino acids: CSVEAAGAREKLFF. Complete variable domain (other parts from reference TRBV29-1 and TRBJ1-4): SAVISQKPSRDICQRGTSLTIQCQVDSQVTMMFWYRQQPGQSLTLIATANQGSEATYESGFVIDKFPISRPNLTFSTLTVSNMSPEDSSIYLCSVEAAGAREKLFFGSGTQLSVL.

This sequence joins TRBV4-3 and TRBJ2-3, with no clear D. The CDR3 contains 16 residues. Germline CDR1 is LGHNA and CDR2 is YSLEER. The ends were cut back, 0 bases at V and 0 bases at J, with 10 bases in the middle. The CDR3 sequence is CASSQDSRTSTDTQYF. The CDR3 nucleotides are TGCGCCAGCAGCCAAGATTCGCGCACTAGCACAGATACGCAGTATTTT.

The J gene is TRBJ1-2, the V gene TRBV2; the D is unclear. Deletions cut 7 bases from V and 0 bases from J, with 3 bases between. Per germline, CDR1 SNHLY and CDR2 FYNNEI. The CDR3 covers 11 residues. CDR3 in DNA: TGTGCCAGCAACACTAACTATGGCTACACCTTC. Translation: CASNTNYGYTF.

This clone was seen a handful of times. The chain uses TRBV6-1 and TRBJ2-1; D perhaps matches TRBD2 (7 bases). This CDR3 contains 17 residues. Germline CDR1 is MNHNS and CDR2 is SASEGT. The V and J ends lost 4 bases and 6 bases respectively, with 22 bases between them. The CDR3 DNA is TGTGCCAGCAGTGGCGGTACGGGGGGCGATCCCATCAATGAGCAGTTCTTC. This translates into CASSGGTGGDPINEQFF.

The rearrangement links TRBV9 to TRBJ1-1; D ambiguous. Trimming left V 3 bases short and J 0 bases short, with 6 bases between. The CDR3 totals 13 residues. Germline assignment: CDR1 SGDLS and CDR2 YYNGEE. The chain's CDR3 is CASSAVMNTEAFF. The CDR3 DNA is TGTGCCAGCAGCGCGGTGATGAACACTGAAGCTTTCTTT. The full variable domain, with the rest looked up from reference TRBV9 and TRBJ1-1, is DSGVTQTPKHLITATGQRVTLRCSPRSGDLSVYWYQQSLDQGLQFLIQYYNGEERAKGNILERFSAQQFPDLHSELNLSSLELGDSALYFCASSAVMNTEAFFGQGTRLTVV.

On this clone itself: At one end the junction does not follow the germline gene, possibly because of a read error. The gene calls are TRBV7-9 and TRBJ1-5; perhaps TRBD1 as D (5 bases). Germline CDR1 reads SEHNR; CDR2 reads FQNEAQ (reference sequence). The CDR3 runs 14 residues. CDR3 sequence (DNA): TGTTCCAGCAGCTTATATTCGGAGGGGCAGCCCCAGCATTTT. Its translation: CSSSLYSEGQPQHF. The whole variable domain, filled in from reference TRBV7-9 and TRBJ1-5, reads DTGVSQNPRHKITKRGQNVTFRCDPISEHNRLYWYRQTLGQGPEFLTYFQNEAQLEKSRLLSDRFSAERPKGSFSTLEIQRTEQGDSAMYLCSSSLYSEGQPQHFGDGTRLSIL.

V and J are TRBV5-1 and TRBJ2-7; maybe TRBD1 (6 bases). The CDR3 is made up of 15 amino acids. Germline values: CDR1 SGHRS, CDR2 YFSETQ. The V end lost 1 base, the J end lost 3 bases, and 14 bases lay between the germline ends. Written as DNA, the CDR3 is TGCGCCAGCAGCTTGTCGTCCGCGACAGGCTACGAGCAGTACTTC. Encoded protein: CASSLSSATGYEQYF. The full variable domain, in which reference TRBV5-1 and TRBJ2-7 provide the parts outside the CDR3, is KAGVTQTPRYLIKTRGQQVTLSCSPISGHRSVSWYQQTPGQGLQFLFEYFSETQRNKGNFPGRFSGRQFSNSRSEMNVSTLELGDSALYLCASSLSSATGYEQYFGPGTRLTVT.

The chain combines TRBV19 with TRBJ1-5; D ambiguous. The CDR3 spans 12 residues. The V gene lost 5 bases and the J gene lost 3 bases, with 5 bases spanning the gap. Germline-derived CDR1 and CDR2 are LNHDA and SQIVND (reference sequence). CDR3 region: CASSSFNQPQHF. DNA for the CDR3: TGTGCCAGTAGTTCCTTCAATCAGCCCCAGCATTTT.

This sequence joins TRBV6-5 and TRBJ2-5; 10 bases are shared with TRBD2. This CDR3 is built from 14 residues. With 5 bases clipped from V and 6 bases from J, the junction kept 6 bases outside the gene matches. The germline gives CDR1 MNHEY, CDR2 SVGAGI. This chain's CDR3 is CASSASGRGKTQYF. The CDR3 DNA reads as TGTGCCAGCAGTGCCAGCGGGAGGGGAAAGACCCAGTACTTC.

The chain links TRBV10-1 to TRBJ2-2; D is perhaps TRBD2 (7 bases). V lost 7 bases to trimming and J lost 5 bases, with 11 bases between them. The germline CDR1 and CDR2 sequences are WNHNN and SYGVQD (reference sequence). This CDR3 comprises 13 residues. The CDR3 spells CASKGGQTGELFF. The CDR3 bases are TGCGCCAGCAAGGGGGGGCAAACCGGGGAGCTGTTTTTT.

This clone has only one observation. The DNA for the CDR3 is TGTGCCAGCAGCTTAGGCCCTCCTAGCCCTGAAGCCGTAGAGACCCAGTACTTC. Translation: CASSLGPPSPEAVETQYF. The genes are TRBV13 and TRBJ2-5; weak D call: TRBD2 (5 bases). Trimming left V 0 bases short and J 4 bases short, with 21 bases between. CDR1 and CDR2 (germline): PRHDT, FYEKMQ (reference sequence). This CDR3 contains 18 residues.

The rearrangement uses TRBV30 and TRBJ1-1, with D unclear. Germline V lookup: CDR1 GTSNPN, CDR2 SVGIG (reference sequence). This CDR3 contains 11 residues. The CDR3 DNA follows: TGTGCAAGCCGGGAGAACACTGAAGCTTTCTTT. Translating it yields CASRENTEAFF.

This sequence joins TRBV5-6 and TRBJ1-1, with D unresolved. The V gene lost 1 base and the J gene lost 0 bases, with 10 bases spanning the gap. Looked up from germline, CDR1 is SGHDT and CDR2 is YYEEEE. This CDR3 is built from 15 residues. The CDR3 sequence: CASSLRGNMNTEAFF. In DNA, the CDR3 is TGTGCCAGCAGCTTGCGCGGGAACATGAACACTGAAGCTTTCTTT.

J is TRBJ1-1 and V is TRBV29-1; D is unresolved. The CDR3 loop spans 15 amino acids. Trimming pared 1 base from V and 0 bases from J, leaving 12 bases between. Germline CDR1 reads SQVTM; CDR2 reads ANQGSEA. As DNA, the CDR3 is TGCAGCGTTGAAGGCAGGCGAGATATGAACACTGAAGCTTTCTTT. This sequence encodes CSVEGRRDMNTEAFF.

The rearrangement uses TRBV9 and TRBJ1-2; the D gene is possibly TRBD1 (6 bases). The CDR3 spans 15 residues. Germline V CDR1 and CDR2: SGDLS, YYNGEE. Between the trimmed V and J ends, which lost 2 bases and 4 bases, there was a span of 15 bases. The CDR3 reads CASSVSLQGIYGYTF. The CDR3 nucleotides are TGTGCCAGCAGCGTTTCACTACAGGGCATCTATGGCTACACCTTC.

V usage is TRBV30 and J usage is TRBJ2-7, with D perhaps TRBD2 (6 bases). Germline CDR1 GTSNPN, CDR2 SVGIG (reference sequence). The CDR3 consists of 17 residues. V lost 0 bases, J lost 2 bases, and 20 bases lay in between. DNA for the CDR3: TGTGCCTGGAGTGTACTCTACGGTCCTGGGGGGACCTACGAGCAGTACTTC. This translates into CAWSVLYGPGGTYEQYF.

V gene TRBV10-3 combines with J gene TRBJ2-7, with TRBD1 matching 8 bases. From germline, CDR1 is ENHRY and CDR2 SYGVKD. The V and J ends lost 2 bases and 5 bases, in that order; junction bases with no gene match: 2. There are 13 residues in the CDR3. The CDR3 DNA follows: TGTGCCATCAGTGAGGGACAGGGAGACGAGCAGTACTTC. Translating it yields CAISEGQGDEQYF.

The J gene is TRBJ2-2, the V gene TRBV29-1; D is unclear. CDR3 length equals 11 residues. Per germline, CDR1 SQVTM and CDR2 ANQGSEA. Trimming stripped 4 bases from V and 6 bases from J, with 6 bases between. CDR3 amino acids: CSVVRAGELFF. In nucleotides, the CDR3 is TGCAGCGTTGTTCGGGCCGGGGAGCTGTTTTTT.

This CDR3 is CASRAGTGASNGYTF. The DNA for the CDR3 is TGTGCCAGCAGGGCCGGGACAGGAGCCTCTAATGGCTACACCTTC. V is TRBV6-1 and J is TRBJ1-2; 8 bases align to TRBD1. Germline loops: CDR1 MNHNS, CDR2 SASEGT. V lost 6 bases, J lost 6 bases, and 12 bases stayed unmatched. The CDR3 is 15 residues long.

CDR3 coding DNA: TGTGCCAGCAGCGCCCAAGTACTTAACACTGAAGCTTTCTTT. Amino acid sequence: CASSAQVLNTEAFF. The genes are TRBV28 and TRBJ1-1; unclear D gene. With 6 bases removed from V and 2 bases from J, the gap between germline ends came to 13 bases. The length of the CDR3 is 14 residues. Per the germline V gene, CDR1 is MDHEN and CDR2 is SYDVKM.

This clone was observed a single time. V is TRBV13 and J is TRBJ2-3; the match to TRBD1 covers 8 bases. V trimming: 5 bases; J trimming: 4 bases; junction bases outside the gene matches: 11. The germline V gene has CDR1 PRHDT and CDR2 FYEKMQ (reference sequence). This CDR3 region has 16 residues. CDR3 protein: CASSLTHGTGADTQYF. CDR3 DNA sequence: TGTGCCAGCAGCCTCACACACGGGACAGGTGCAGATACGCAGTATTTT.

V and J are TRBV5-6 and TRBJ1-6; 7 bases agree with TRBD1. CDR1 SGHDT and CDR2 YYEEEE come from the germline V gene. The trim removed 5 bases at V and 7 bases at J, leaving 6 bases unmatched. The CDR3 runs to 14 residues. The CDR3 here is CASSTGVGNSPLHF. The CDR3 nucleotides read TGTGCCAGCAGTACAGGGGTTGGAAATTCACCCCTCCACTTT. The full variable domain, with the rest looked up from reference TRBV5-6 and TRBJ1-6, is DAGVTQSPTHLIKTRGQQVTLRCSPKSGHDTVSWYQQALGQGPQFIFQYYEEEERQRGNFPDRFSGHQFPNYSSELNVNALLLGDSALYLCASSTGVGNSPLHFGNGTRLTVT.

The genes are TRBV5-1 and TRBJ2-7; 8 nucleotides agree with TRBD2. This CDR3 spans 15 amino acids. The germline V gene has CDR1 SGHRS and CDR2 YFSETQ. The trim removed 3 bases at V and 6 bases at J, leaving 11 bases unmatched. The CDR3 loop is CASSSSFGRAGEQYF. The CDR3 bases are TGCGCCAGCAGCTCCTCTTTCGGGAGGGCGGGCGAGCAGTACTTC.

This clone was picked up a small number of times. The V gene is TRBV11-2, the J gene TRBJ2-7; unclear D gene. The CDR3 loop spans 12 amino acids. V was shortened by 5 bases and J by 2 bases, with 7 bases between the two germline ends. Germline lookup yields CDR1 SGHAT and CDR2 FQNNGV. The CDR3 here is CASSQRAYEQYF. The CDR3, as DNA: TGTGCCAGCAGCCAAAGAGCCTACGAGCAGTACTTC.

The V call is TRBV19, the J call TRBJ1-1; TRBD1 might be the D (6 bases). Trimming removed 3 bases from V and 4 bases from J, with 15 bases in between. The CDR3 runs 15 residues. Germline CDR1 and CDR2: LNHDA and SQIVND (reference sequence). In nucleotides, the CDR3 is TGTGCCAGTAGTATTCGGGGGGTCAGGGGCACTGAAGCTTTCTTT. The encoded protein is CASSIRGVRGTEAFF.